The clone carrying this T cell receptor (beta chain) has only a few counts. The data belong to a study of blood T cells in healthy people across ages. At the level of the study: Template switching caught about one barcoded beta molecule for each two T cells.

Donors were systemically healthy Caucasian individuals from Russia aged 6 to 90 years. At least 5 micrograms of total RNA were extracted per sample. J gave up 4 bases and V 8 bases, and 24 bases lay outside the gene matches. This CDR3 has 19 residues. A second about 6 to 11 cycle PCR used barcoded and J-beta primers. Each cDNA molecule was tagged by a template-switch adaptor with 12 random nucleotides. TCRdb used MiXCR to reprocess the 5' RACE reads, holding one entry per CDR3 protein. The data show under 2,000,000 distinct CDR3 sequences, roughly 52% seen once. The receptor was isolated from a woman aged 40-49 years in good health. Material for sequencing was blood. V usage is TRBV12-3 or TRBV12-4 and J usage is TRBJ2-5, with 8 positions matching TRBD1. In DNA, the CDR3 is TGTGCCAGCGCTTTGGCCCTGGGCCAGGGGGCAGCAATGTCAGAGACCCAGTACTTC. Its translation is CASALALGQGAAMSETQYF.